This T cell receptor (beta chain) was found in a study of control samples from healthy donors and cancer patients. The protocol was immunoSEQ multiplex PCR, while the TCRdb copy is restricted to in-frame clones and leaves out a portion. The sample lists approximately 170,000 clones, over 85% occurring once. The CDR3 is 17 residues long. V shed 1 base and J shed 4 bases, with 17 bases lying between them. CDR1 and CDR2 from the germline V gene are SEHNR and FQNEAQ (reference sequence). The chain combines TRBV7-9 with TRBJ1-3; D remains ambiguous. The TCR originated in a woman aged 55-75 years in good health. Sequenced sample: blood. CDR3 DNA: TGTGCCAGCAGCTTAGGGACGACACCTTCGGAGGGAAACACCATATATTTT. It codes for CASSLGTTPSEGNTIYF.